This T cell receptor beta chain was captured by sequencing in a study of blood T cell repertoires in COVID-19. The sample holds one count of this clone. Participants reported their clinical history, and cohort assignment relied on those reports. Clones were read by immunoSEQ multiplex PCR, and TCRdb kept only the in-frame ones, dropping some. Of approximately 150,000 clones listed, about 90% are singletons. Trimming removed 9 bases at V and 5 bases at J, with 10 bases between. Germline V gene lookup returns CDR1 MDHEN and CDR2 SYDVKM. The CDR3 sequence is 11 residues long. The gene calls are TRBV28 and TRBJ2-5, with D possibly matching TRBD2 (5 bases). The sequencing input was PBMCs or T cells enriched from blood (not recorded which). The receptor was isolated from a human donor with acute COVID-19. The donor label of this sample is uncertain. The CDR3 nucleotides are TGTGCCAGTGGTCGGAGGGAGACCCAGTACTTC. This gives the protein CASGRRETQYF.